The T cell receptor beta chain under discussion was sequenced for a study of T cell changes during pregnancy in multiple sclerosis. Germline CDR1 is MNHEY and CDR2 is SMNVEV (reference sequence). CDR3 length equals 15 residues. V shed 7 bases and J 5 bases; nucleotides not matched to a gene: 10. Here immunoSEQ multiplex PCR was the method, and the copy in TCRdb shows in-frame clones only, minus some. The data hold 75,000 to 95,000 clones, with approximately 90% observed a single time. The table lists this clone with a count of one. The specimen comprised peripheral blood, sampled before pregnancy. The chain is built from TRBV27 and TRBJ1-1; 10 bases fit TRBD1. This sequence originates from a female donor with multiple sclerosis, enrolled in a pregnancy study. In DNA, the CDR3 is TGTGCCAGCAACCCTTCGACAGGGGGCTGGACTGAAGCTTTCTTT. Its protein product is CASNPSTGGWTEAFF.